These 16 T cell receptor beta chains were all obtained from the same sample, sequenced in a study of T-cell memory formation after mild COVID-19. TCRdb independently ran MiXCR on the 5' RACE reads; one entry per CDR3 protein. The sample has around 250,000 distinct CDR3 sequences; over 15% are singletons. The source material was PBMCs or a T cell subset sorted from them (not recorded which). Every receptor here comes from a young man who had mild COVID-19 (a few samples of this study predate the infection). Cell type and time point are not known.

Only a few counts were recorded for this clonotype. The chain combines TRBV12-5 with TRBJ2-2; possible D gene TRBD1, 5 bases. CDR1 is LGHNT, CDR2 FRNRAP, per germline. The CDR3 is 15 amino acids. V was pared by 4 bases and J by 6 bases, with 15 bases between. The CDR3 reads CASGSRSRQSGELFF. The CDR3 bases are TGTGCTAGTGGTTCCCGTAGCAGACAGTCCGGGGAGCTGTTTTTT.

The V gene is TRBV7-8, the J gene TRBJ1-2, with 7 bases fitting TRBD1. This CDR3 is 13 amino acids long. V gave up 3 bases and J gave up 5 bases; unmatched junction bases: 3. Germline assignment: CDR1 SGHVS and CDR2 FQNEAQ. This CDR3 reads CASSFDREYGYTF. Written as DNA, the CDR3 is TGTGCCAGCAGCTTCGACAGGGAGTATGGCTACACCTTC.

This clonotype has just a few counts. CDR3 nucleotides: TGTGCCAGCAGACGGGACAGGACCTACAATGAGCAGTTCTTC. It is translated as CASRRDRTYNEQFF. The chain carries TRBV7-9 and TRBJ2-1; 8 positions agree with TRBD1. This CDR3 spans 14 amino acids. The germline V gene has CDR1 SEHNR and CDR2 FQNEAQ (reference sequence). V shed 6 bases, J shed 2 bases, and the junction held 3 bases outside the gene matches.

This clonotype was detected only a few times. This chain links TRBV7-2 with TRBJ2-5, with D hard to call. V was cut by 5 bases and J by 1 base, with 17 bases left in between. The CDR3 totals 16 residues. Germline values: CDR1 SGHTA, CDR2 FQGNSA. CDR3 coding DNA: TGTGCCAGCAGCCTGAAGAGTCGGTGGGGCCAAGAGACCCAGTACTTC. Amino acid sequence: CASSLKSRWGQETQYF.

This clonotype has just one count. V usage is TRBV10-1 and J usage is TRBJ2-1; 8 nucleotides agree with TRBD2. The CDR3 has 14 amino acids. The trim removed 0 bases at V and 9 bases at J, leaving 4 bases unmatched. Germline V lookup: CDR1 WNHNN, CDR2 SYGVQD (reference sequence). The CDR3 loop reads CASSESRLAGEQFF. DNA for the CDR3: TGCGCCAGCAGTGAGTCGAGGCTAGCGGGTGAGCAGTTCTTC.

This clonotype was picked up a small number of times. The chain couples TRBV5-1 to TRBJ2-3; TRBD1 aligns across 7 bases. V gave up 4 bases and J gave up 6 bases; unmatched junction bases: 8. CDR1 is SGHRS, CDR2 YFSETQ, per germline. The CDR3 length is 14 residues. The CDR3 nucleotides read TGCGCCAGCAGCGACGGAAGGGGGCAGGATACGCAGTATTTT. Translating it yields CASSDGRGQDTQYF.

This clonotype has a handful of counts. V and J are TRBV7-2 and TRBJ1-2, with no clear D. Germline CDR1 is SGHTA and CDR2 is FQGNSA. This CDR3 region has 13 residues. With 1 base removed from V and 6 bases from J, the gap between germline ends came to 9 bases. In DNA form, the CDR3 reads TGTGCCAGCAGCTTAGGGGGTTCCCATGGCTACACCTTC. The encoded protein is CASSLGGSHGYTF.

The chain uses TRBV20-1 and TRBJ2-1; 10 nucleotides match TRBD1. With V trimmed by 3 bases and J by 9 bases, 8 bases remained unmatched. The CDR3 loop spans 14 amino acids. Germline V gene lookup returns CDR1 DFQATT and CDR2 SNEGSKA (reference sequence). This CDR3 reads CSARTGGAYGEQFF. The CDR3 DNA is TGCAGTGCTAGGACAGGGGGCGCCTACGGTGAGCAGTTCTTC.

This clonotype has only a few counts. The genes are TRBV12-3 or TRBV12-4 and TRBJ2-2; either TRBD1 or TRBD2 may fit D (5 bases each). Trimming left V 7 bases short and J 0 bases short, with 12 bases between. This CDR3 has 15 amino acids. In DNA form, the CDR3 reads TGTGCCAGCAAGCCGGGACCCCCGAACACCGGGGAGCTGTTTTTT. Amino acids: CASKPGPPNTGELFF.

In its sample, this clonotype was seen a few times. The chain combines TRBV12-3 or TRBV12-4 with TRBJ1-6; D unresolved. The ends were cut back, 7 bases at V and 14 bases at J, with 15 bases in the middle. CDR3 size: 12 residues. CDR3: CASTRPPGALHF. For the CDR3, the DNA is TGTGCCAGCACCCGTCCCCCCGGGGCCCTCCACTTT.

This rearrangement joins TRBV4-1 to TRBJ1-2, with D tentatively TRBD1 (6 bases). CDR1 and CDR2 from the germline V gene are MGHRA and YSYEKL. The CDR3 sequence is 16 residues long. V lost 1 base, J lost 3 bases, and 15 bases lay in between. The CDR3 here is CASSQGPATGHYGYTF. DNA for the CDR3: TGCGCCAGCAGCCAAGGCCCCGCGACAGGCCACTATGGCTACACCTTC.

This clonotype was seen more than once but under ten times. The chain is built from TRBV5-5 and TRBJ2-7; tentatively, D is TRBD2 (6 bases). CDR1 is SGHKS and CDR2 is YYEKEE in the germline V gene (reference sequence). The CDR3 has 14 amino acids. Trimming shortened V by 4 bases and J by 2 bases, and 13 bases separated the two germline ends. The CDR3 DNA reads TGTGCCAGCAGCCCCGGGACTGAAGCCTACGAGCAGTACTTC. Its translation is CASSPGTEAYEQYF.

The V call is TRBV20-1, the J call TRBJ1-4; the D is unclear. The CDR3 length is 17 residues. V gave up 2 bases and J gave up 4 bases, with 20 bases separating them. Germline assignment: CDR1 DFQATT and CDR2 SNEGSKA (reference sequence). The CDR3 DNA reads TGCAGTGCTAGACAAGGCAACACTCGGGGTCGTAATGAAAAACTGTTTTTT. This gives the protein CSARQGNTRGRNEKLFF.

The sample holds many counts of this clonotype. V is TRBV20-1 and J is TRBJ2-3; D might be TRBD1 (5 bases). V gave up 6 bases and J gave up 3 bases, with 13 bases separating them. CDR1 and CDR2 (germline): DFQATT, SNEGSKA (reference sequence). The CDR3 runs to 13 residues. DNA for the CDR3: TGCAGTGCGGCAGGGTCAGGGACAGATACGCAGTATTTT. Translating it yields CSAAGSGTDTQYF.

In nucleotides, the CDR3 is TGTGCCAGCAGCCCCTCAGGCGGGGGGCCGACAGATACGCAGTATTTT. It specifies CASSPSGGGPTDTQYF. V gene TRBV13 combines with J gene TRBJ2-3, with 8 bases lining up with TRBD2. In germline, CDR1 is PRHDT, CDR2 FYEKMQ (reference sequence). V shed 5 bases and J 3 bases; nucleotides not matched to a gene: 10. The CDR3 contains 16 residues.

The J gene is TRBJ1-4, the V gene TRBV12-3 or TRBV12-4; D is unclear. The CDR3 contains 14 residues. Trimming removed 6 bases from V and 10 bases from J, with 18 bases in between. CDR3 sequence reads: CASRYTGSSGKLFF. The DNA of the CDR3 is TGTGCCAGCAGGTACACGGGGAGCTCGGGAAAACTGTTTTTT.